What follows is one T cell receptor (beta chain) and its context. The target antigen is unknown. This sample was included in a study of cytomegalovirus exposure and HLA in healthy donors. About the study: Unique TCRs from HLA-typed donors, 80 million to 90 million of them, were held in an early data release. Among several hundred genotyped donors, around 80% fell in the Caucasian-associated ancestry cluster.

The length of the CDR3 is 17 residues. V was clipped by 6 bases and J by 3 bases; unmatched bases: 15. Germline values: CDR1 MDHEN, CDR2 SYDVKM. General study results and limits: A missense variant in DCLRE1C was later tied to TCR beta V- and J-gene trimming.

13 Jbeta primers and 60 Vbeta primers were used for the PCR. Method: immunoSEQ multiplex PCR; TCRdb's copy keeps in-frame clones and lacks some. This repertoire comprises fewer than 150,000 clones; its ten largest clones make up 3% to 4.5%. The rearrangement joins TRBV28 to TRBJ2-3, with 7 nucleotides matching TRBD2. This clonotype was obtained from a man aged 18 to 30 in good health and CMV-seronegative. Sequenced material: PBMCs. CDR3 DNA: TGTGCCAGCAGCGAGTCTGTCGCGGGAGCGGATACAGATACGCAGTATTTT. Amino acid sequence: CASSESVAGADTDTQYF. The full variable domain, completed using reference TRBV28 and TRBJ2-3, is DVKVTQSSRYLVKRTGEKVFLECVQDMDHENMFWYRQDPGLGLRLIYFSYDVKMKEKGDIPEGYSVSREKKERFSLILESASTNQTSMYLCASSESVAGADTDTQYFGPGTRLTVL.